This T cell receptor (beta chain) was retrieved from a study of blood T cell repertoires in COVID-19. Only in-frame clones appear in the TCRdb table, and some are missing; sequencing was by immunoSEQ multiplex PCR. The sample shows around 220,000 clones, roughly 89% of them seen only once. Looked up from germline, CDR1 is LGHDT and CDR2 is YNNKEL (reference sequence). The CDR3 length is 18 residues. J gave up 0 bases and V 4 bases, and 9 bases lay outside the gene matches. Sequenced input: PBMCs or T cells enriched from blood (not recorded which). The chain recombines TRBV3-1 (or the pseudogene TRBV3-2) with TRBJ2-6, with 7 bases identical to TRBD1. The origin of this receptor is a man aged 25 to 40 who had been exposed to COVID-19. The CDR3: CASSLRSGQFSGANVLTF. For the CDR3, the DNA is TGTGCCAGCAGCCTGAGGTCGGGACAGTTCTCTGGGGCCAACGTCCTGACTTTC.